The clone carrying this TCR beta chain has ten or more counts. No antigen is known for it. Over 18 months, lack of ophthalmopathy progression marked Graves' hyperthyroidism as stable. Among the patients, aged 18 to 65, hyperthyroidism was newly diagnosed and had lasted under 2 months. What was amplified from RNA transcripts were TCR beta CDR3 regions. In the first-round RT-PCR of the TCR CDR3, the HTBI primer set was used. Using its own MiXCR run on the multiplex PCR reads, TCRdb lists one record per CDR3 protein. The repertoire consists of about 760,000 distinct CDR3 sequences, with just over 35% occurring once and the leading ten covering around a third. The data originate from a study of T cells in Graves' hyperthyroidism and ophthalmopathy. Study outcomes and limitations: Clonotypes that were expanded in thyroid above 0.001 mostly appeared in blood too.

Sequencing used blood. The sequence came from a woman aged 40 to 55 with Graves' hyperthyroidism.

The CDR3 loop is CASSLGRFTEAFF. CDR3 DNA sequence: TGTGCCAGCAGTTTAGGTCGGTTCACTGAAGCTTTCTTT. The rearrangement uses TRBV12-3 or TRBV12-4 and TRBJ1-1; D gene ambiguous. V dropped 1 base and J dropped 4 bases, with 7 bases sitting between them. The CDR3 covers 13 residues.